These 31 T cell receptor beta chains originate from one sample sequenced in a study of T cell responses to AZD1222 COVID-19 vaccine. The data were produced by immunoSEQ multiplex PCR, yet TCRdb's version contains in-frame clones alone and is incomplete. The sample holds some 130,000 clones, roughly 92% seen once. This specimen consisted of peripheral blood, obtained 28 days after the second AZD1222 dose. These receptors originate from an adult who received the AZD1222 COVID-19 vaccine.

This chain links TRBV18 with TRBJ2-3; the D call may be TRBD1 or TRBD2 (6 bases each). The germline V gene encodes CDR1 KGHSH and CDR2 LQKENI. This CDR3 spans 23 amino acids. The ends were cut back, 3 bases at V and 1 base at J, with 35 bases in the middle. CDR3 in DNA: TGTGCCAGCTCACCCCCGAGAGGACAGCTAGGGACTGGTTCCTTCAGGGGCACAGATACGCAGTATTTT. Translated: CASSPPRGQLGTGSFRGTDTQYF.

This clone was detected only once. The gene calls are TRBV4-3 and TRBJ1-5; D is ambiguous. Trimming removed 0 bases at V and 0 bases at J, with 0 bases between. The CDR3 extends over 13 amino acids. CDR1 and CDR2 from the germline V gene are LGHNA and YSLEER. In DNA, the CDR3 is TGCGCCAGCAGCCAAGATAGCAATCAGCCCCAGCATTTT. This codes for CASSQDSNQPQHF.

This CDR3 reads CASSPWVNQPQHF. CDR3 nucleotides: TGTGCCAGCAGCCCGTGGGTCAATCAGCCCCAGCATTTT. V usage is TRBV7-2 and J usage is TRBJ1-5; no clear D. This CDR3 is built from 13 residues. Germline V gene sequence: CDR1 SGHTA, CDR2 FQGNSA. V was shortened by 5 bases and J by 3 bases, with 8 bases between the two germline ends.

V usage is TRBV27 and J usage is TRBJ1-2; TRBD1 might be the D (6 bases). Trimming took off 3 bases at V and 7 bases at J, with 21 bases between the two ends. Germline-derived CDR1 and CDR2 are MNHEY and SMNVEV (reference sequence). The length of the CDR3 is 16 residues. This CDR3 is CASSLEAGAPSGGYTF. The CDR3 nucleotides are TGTGCCAGCAGTTTGGAGGCAGGGGCTCCCTCGGGTGGCTACACCTTC.

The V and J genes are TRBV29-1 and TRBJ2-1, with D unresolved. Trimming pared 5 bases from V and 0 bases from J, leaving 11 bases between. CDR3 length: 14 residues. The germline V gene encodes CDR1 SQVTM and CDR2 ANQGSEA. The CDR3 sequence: CSVRLQHSYNEQFF. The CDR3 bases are TGCAGCGTTAGGCTACAACACTCCTACAATGAGCAGTTCTTC.

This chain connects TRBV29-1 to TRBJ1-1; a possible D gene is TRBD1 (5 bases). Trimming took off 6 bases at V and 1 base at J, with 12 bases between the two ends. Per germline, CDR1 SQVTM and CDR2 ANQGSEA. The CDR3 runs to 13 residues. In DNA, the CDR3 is TGCAGCGTGCCGGGGCTGGGGAACACTGAAGCTTTCTTT. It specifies CSVPGLGNTEAFF.

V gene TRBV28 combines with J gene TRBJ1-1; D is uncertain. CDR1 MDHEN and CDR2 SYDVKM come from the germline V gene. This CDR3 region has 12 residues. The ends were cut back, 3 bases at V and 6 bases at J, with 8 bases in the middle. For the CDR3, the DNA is TGTGCCAGCAGTTTGCAGACTTCTGAAGCTTTCTTT. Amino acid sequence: CASSLQTSEAFF.

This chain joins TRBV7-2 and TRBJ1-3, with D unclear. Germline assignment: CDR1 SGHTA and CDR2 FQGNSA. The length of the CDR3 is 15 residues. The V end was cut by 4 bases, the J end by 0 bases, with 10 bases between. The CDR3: CASSWSLSSGNTIYF. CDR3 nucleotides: TGTGCCAGCAGCTGGTCGCTGAGCTCTGGAAACACCATATATTTT. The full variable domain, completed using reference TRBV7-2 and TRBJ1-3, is GAGVSQSPSNKVTEKGKDVELRCDPISGHTALYWYRQSLGQGLEFLIYFQGNSAPDKSGLPSDRFSAERTGGSVSTLTIQRTQQEDSAVYLCASSWSLSSGNTIYFGEGSWLTVV.

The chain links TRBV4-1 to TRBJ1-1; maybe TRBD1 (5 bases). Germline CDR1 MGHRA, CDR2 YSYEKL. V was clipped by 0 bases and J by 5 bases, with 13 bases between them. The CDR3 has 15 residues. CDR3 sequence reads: CASSQDGSGGTEAFF. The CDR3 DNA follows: TGCGCCAGCAGCCAAGATGGTAGTGGGGGAACTGAAGCTTTCTTT.

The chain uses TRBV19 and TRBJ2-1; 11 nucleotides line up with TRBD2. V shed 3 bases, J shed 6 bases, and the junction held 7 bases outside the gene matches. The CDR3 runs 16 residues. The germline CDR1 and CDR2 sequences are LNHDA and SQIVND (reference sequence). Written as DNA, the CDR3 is TGTGCCAGTAGTATGTTAGCGGGAGGGCTTGGCAATGAGCAGTTCTTC. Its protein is CASSMLAGGLGNEQFF.

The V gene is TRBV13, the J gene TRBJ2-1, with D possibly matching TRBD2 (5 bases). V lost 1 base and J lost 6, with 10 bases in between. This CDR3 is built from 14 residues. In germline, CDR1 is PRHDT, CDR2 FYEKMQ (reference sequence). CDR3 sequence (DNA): TGTGCCAGCAGCTTAGATGGCGGGCCCAATGAGCAGTTCTTC. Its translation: CASSLDGGPNEQFF.

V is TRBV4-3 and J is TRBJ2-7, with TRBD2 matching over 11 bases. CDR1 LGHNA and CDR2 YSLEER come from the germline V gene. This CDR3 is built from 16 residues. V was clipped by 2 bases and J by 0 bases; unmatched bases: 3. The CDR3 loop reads CASSQTTSGASYEQYF. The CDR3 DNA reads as TGCGCCAGCAGCCAAACGACTAGCGGGGCCTCCTACGAGCAGTACTTC.

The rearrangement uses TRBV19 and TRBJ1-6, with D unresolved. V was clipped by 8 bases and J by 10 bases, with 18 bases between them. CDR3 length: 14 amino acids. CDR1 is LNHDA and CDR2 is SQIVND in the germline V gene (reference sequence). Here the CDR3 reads CASSRDPTKSPLHF. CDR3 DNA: TGTGCCAGTTCCCGGGATCCAACCAAATCACCCCTCCACTTT.

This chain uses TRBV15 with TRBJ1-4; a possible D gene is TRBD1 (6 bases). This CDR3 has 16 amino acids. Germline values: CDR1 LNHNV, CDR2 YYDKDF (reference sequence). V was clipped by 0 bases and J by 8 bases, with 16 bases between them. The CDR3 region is CATSRDRGGRGEKLFF. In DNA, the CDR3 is TGTGCCACCAGCAGAGATCGGGGGGGCCGAGGGGAAAAACTGTTTTTT.

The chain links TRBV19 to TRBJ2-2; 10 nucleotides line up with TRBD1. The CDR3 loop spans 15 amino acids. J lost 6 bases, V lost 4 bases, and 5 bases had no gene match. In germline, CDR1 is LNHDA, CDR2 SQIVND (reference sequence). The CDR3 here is CASSRTGGRAGELFF. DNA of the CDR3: TGTGCCAGTAGTAGGACAGGGGGTCGGGCCGGGGAGCTGTTTTTT.

The CDR3 sequence: CAWGGHYSNQPQHF. Written as DNA, the CDR3 is TGTGCCTGGGGGGGACACTATAGCAATCAGCCCCAGCATTTT. This chain connects TRBV30 to TRBJ1-5; D possibly corresponds to TRBD1 (6 bases). Germline-derived CDR1 and CDR2 are GTSNPN and SVGIG (reference sequence). The CDR3 is made up of 14 amino acids. Trimming stripped 5 bases from V and 0 bases from J, with 11 bases between.

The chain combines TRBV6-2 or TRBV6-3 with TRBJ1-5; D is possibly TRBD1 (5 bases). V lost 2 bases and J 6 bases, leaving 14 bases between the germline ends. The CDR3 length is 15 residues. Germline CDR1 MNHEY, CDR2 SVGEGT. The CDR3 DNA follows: TGTGCCAGCAGTTACAGCCCAGGGAGAGGTCAGCCCCAGCATTTT. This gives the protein CASSYSPGRGQPQHF.

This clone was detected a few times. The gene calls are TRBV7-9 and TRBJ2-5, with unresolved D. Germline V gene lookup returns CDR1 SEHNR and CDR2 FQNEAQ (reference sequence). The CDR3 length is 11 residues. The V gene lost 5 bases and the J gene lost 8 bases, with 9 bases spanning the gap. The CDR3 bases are TGTGCCAGCAGCCCCTCTGGAACCCAGTACTTC. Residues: CASSPSGTQYF.

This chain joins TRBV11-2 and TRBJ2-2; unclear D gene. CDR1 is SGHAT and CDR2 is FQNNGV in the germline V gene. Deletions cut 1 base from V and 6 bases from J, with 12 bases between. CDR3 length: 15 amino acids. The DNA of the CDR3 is TGTGCCAGCAGCTTAGTTTTTGGAGCGCCCGGGGAGCTGTTTTTT. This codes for CASSLVFGAPGELFF.

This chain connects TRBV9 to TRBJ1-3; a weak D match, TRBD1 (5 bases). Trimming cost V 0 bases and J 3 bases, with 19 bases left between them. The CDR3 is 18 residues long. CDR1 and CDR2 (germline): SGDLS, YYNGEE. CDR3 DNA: TGTGCCAGCAGCGTAGCTGGCAACTGGGGGGAAAGTGGAAACACCATATATTTT. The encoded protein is CASSVAGNWGESGNTIYF.

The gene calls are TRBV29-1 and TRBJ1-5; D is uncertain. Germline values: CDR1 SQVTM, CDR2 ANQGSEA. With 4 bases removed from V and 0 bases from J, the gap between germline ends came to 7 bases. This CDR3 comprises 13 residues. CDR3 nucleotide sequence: TGCAGCGTTGGGTTCAATAGCAATCAGCCCCAGCATTTT. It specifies CSVGFNSNQPQHF.

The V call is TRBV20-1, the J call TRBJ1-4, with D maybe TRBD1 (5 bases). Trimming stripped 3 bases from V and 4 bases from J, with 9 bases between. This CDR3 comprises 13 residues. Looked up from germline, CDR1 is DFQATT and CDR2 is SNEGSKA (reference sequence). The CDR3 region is CSASDRFNEKLFF. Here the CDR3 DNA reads TGCAGTGCTAGTGACAGATTTAATGAAAAACTGTTTTTT.

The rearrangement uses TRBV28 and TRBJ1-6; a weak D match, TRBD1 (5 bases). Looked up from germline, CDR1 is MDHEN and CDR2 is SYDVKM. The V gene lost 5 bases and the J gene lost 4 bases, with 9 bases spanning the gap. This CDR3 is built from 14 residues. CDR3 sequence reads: CASSPGGYNSPLHF. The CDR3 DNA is TGTGCCAGCAGTCCCGGGGGGTATAATTCACCCCTCCACTTT. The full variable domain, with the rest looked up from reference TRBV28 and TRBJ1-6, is DVKVTQSSRYLVKRTGEKVFLECVQDMDHENMFWYRQDPGLGLRLIYFSYDVKMKEKGDIPEGYSVSREKKERFSLILESASTNQTSMYLCASSPGGYNSPLHFGNGTRLTVT.

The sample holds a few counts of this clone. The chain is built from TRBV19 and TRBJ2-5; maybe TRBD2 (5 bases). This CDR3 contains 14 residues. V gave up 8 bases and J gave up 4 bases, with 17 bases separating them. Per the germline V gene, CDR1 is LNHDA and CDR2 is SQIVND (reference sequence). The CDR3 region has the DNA TGTGCCAGTGCACCAGGAGGTTCAGGAGAGACCCAGTACTTC. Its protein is CASAPGGSGETQYF.

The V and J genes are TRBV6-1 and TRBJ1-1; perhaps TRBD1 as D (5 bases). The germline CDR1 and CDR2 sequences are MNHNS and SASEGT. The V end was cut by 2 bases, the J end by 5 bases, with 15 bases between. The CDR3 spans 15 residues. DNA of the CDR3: TGTGCCAGCAGTGAAAGTCTCGGGGACTTGACTGAAGCTTTCTTT. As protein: CASSESLGDLTEAFF.

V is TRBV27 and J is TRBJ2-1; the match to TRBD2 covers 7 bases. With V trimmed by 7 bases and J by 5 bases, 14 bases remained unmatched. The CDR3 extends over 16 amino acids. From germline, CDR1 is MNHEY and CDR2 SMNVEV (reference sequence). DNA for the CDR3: TGTGCCAGCAATTTTTCACCGGGACTACCCGACAATGAGCAGTTCTTC. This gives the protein CASNFSPGLPDNEQFF.

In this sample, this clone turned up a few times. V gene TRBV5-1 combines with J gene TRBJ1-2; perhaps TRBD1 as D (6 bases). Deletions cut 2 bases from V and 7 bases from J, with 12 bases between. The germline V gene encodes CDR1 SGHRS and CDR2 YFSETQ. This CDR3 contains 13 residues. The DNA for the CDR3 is TGCGCCAGCAGCTTACAGGGAGCAGGTGGCTACACCTTC. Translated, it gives CASSLQGAGGYTF.

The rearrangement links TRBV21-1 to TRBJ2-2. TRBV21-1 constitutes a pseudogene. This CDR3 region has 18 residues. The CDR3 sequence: CAISEQWWAGTRVGELFF. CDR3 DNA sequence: TGTGCCATCTCAGAACAATGGTGGGCAGGGACGAGGGTCGGGGAGCTGTTTTTT.

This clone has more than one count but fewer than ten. The CDR3 nucleotides are TGCGCCAGCAGCCAACGGCTGGGACAACGGAACACTGAAGCTTTCTTT. It encodes CASSQRLGQRNTEAFF. The gene calls are TRBV4-3 and TRBJ1-1; a weak D match, TRBD1 (6 bases). Germline values: CDR1 LGHNA, CDR2 YSLEER. V was shortened by 2 bases and J by 1 base, with 14 bases between the two germline ends. The CDR3 extends over 16 amino acids.

The CDR3 coding sequence is TGTGCCAGCAGCTTAGACTACGAGCAGTACTTC. It translates to CASSLDYEQYF. The chain links TRBV7-2 to TRBJ2-7; D unclear. Germline V CDR1 and CDR2: SGHTA, FQGNSA. The CDR3 length is 11 residues. The V and J ends lost 1 base and 3 bases respectively, with 1 base between them.

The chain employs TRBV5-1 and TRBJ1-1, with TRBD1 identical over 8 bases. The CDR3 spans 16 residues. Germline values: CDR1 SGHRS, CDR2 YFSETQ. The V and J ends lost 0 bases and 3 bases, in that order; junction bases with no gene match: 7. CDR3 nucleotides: TGCGCCAGCAGCTTGGGGTCAGGGGGCGCGTACACTGAAGCTTTCTTT. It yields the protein CASSLGSGGAYTEAFF.